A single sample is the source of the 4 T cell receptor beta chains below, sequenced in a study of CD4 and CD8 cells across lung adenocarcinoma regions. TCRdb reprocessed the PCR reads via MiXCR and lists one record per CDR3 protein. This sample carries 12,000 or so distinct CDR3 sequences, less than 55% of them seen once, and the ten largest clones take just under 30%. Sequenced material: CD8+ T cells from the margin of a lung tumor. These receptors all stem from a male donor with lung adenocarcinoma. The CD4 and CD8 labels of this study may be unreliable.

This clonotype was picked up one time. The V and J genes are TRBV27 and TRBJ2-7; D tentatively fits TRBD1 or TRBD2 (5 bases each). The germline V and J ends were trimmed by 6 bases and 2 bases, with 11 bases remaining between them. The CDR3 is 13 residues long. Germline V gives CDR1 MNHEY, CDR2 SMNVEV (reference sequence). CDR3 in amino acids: CASRGLGAYEQYF. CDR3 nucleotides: TGTGCCAGCAGGGGGCTGGGGGCCTACGAGCAGTACTTC.

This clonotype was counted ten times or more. CDR3: CASRISFGTGIGDTQYF. CDR3 coding DNA: TGTGCCAGCAGAATCAGTTTCGGGACAGGGATTGGAGATACGCAGTATTTT. The chain employs TRBV6-1 and TRBJ2-3; TRBD1 matches 9 bases. The CDR3 length is 17 residues. The ends lost 6 bases at V and 5 bases at J; junction bases unmatched: 15. Germline assignment: CDR1 MNHNS and CDR2 SASEGT.

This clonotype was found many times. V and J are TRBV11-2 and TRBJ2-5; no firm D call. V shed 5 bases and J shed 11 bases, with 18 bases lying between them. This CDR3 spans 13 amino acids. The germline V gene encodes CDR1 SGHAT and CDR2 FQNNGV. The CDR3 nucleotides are TGTGCCAGCAGCCCCCGGCTAGTAAATGAGCAGTACTTC. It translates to CASSPRLVNEQYF.

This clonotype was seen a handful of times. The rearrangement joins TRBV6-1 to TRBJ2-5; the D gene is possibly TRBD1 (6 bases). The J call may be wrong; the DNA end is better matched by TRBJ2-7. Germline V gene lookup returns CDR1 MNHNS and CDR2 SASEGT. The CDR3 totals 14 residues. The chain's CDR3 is CASSEGRDIDEQYF. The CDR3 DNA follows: TGTGCCAGCAGTGAAGGCAGGGACATCGACGAGCAGTACTTC.